The present TCR beta chain was sequenced within a study of blood T cell repertoires in COVID-19. Overall study: Two negative PCRs, clearance, or symptom resolution characterized the recovered Cohort 3 donors.

Participant-reported clinical history was the basis for cohort assignment. Per the original methods: Nucleated cell counts were estimated from reference gene primer amplification. The table came from immunoSEQ multiplex PCR; TCRdb's copy has only in-frame clones and leaves some out. Clonal size and the V and J genes are those of that table, whereas D and trimming came from the DNA. This sample yields 200,000 to 250,000 clones, of which approximately 87% are seen a single time; approximately 2.8% belongs to the top ten. V trimming: 7 bases; J trimming: 4 bases; junction bases outside the gene matches: 20. Germline loops: CDR1 LNHDA, CDR2 SQIVND (reference sequence). This CDR3 region has 18 residues.

Sequenced: PBMCs or T cells enriched from blood (not recorded which). This rearrangement joins TRBV19 to TRBJ1-2; 8 nucleotides align to TRBD1. The clonotype comes from a woman aged 50 to 60 in a cohort exposed to, infected with or recovered from COVID-19 (not recorded which). The DNA of the CDR3 is TGTGCCAGTAACTTTGGACAGGGCTCCCTGTTAAAGATCTATGGCTACACCTTC. Translated, it gives CASNFGQGSLLKIYGYTF.